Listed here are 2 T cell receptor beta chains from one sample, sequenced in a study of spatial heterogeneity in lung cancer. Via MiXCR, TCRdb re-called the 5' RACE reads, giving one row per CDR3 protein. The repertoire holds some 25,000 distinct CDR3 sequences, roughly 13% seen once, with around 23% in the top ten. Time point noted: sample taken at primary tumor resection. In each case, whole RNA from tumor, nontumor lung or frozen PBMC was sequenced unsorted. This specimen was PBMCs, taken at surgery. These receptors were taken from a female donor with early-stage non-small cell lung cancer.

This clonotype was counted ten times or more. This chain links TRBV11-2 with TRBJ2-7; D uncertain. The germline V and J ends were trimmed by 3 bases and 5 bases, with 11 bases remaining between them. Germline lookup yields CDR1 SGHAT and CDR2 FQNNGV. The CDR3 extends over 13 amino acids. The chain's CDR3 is CASSLLGGDEQYV. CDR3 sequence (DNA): TGTGCCAGCAGCTTGCTAGGTGGCGACGAGCAGTACGTC.

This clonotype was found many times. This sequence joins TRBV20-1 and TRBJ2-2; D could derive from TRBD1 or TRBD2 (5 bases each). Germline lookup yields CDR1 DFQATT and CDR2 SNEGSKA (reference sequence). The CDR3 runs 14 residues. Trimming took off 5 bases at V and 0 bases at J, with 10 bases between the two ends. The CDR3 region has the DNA TGCAGTGCTTGGGACGGATCGAACACCGGGGAGCTGTTTTTT. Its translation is CSAWDGSNTGELFF.